The entry below gives a single T cell receptor (beta chain) sequence along with its context. Its cognate antigen is unknown. Using immunoSEQ multiplex PCR, the repertoire was profiled, and TCRdb retains in-frame clones only, with some absent. The sample carries 150,000 to 200,000 clones, around 94% recorded once. The data originate from a study of T cell responses to AZD1222 COVID-19 vaccine. Study conclusions and caveats: Baseline seropositives among AZD1222 recipients totaled only five to seven. Reportedly, nearly half of unique spike TCRs recognized epitopes outside B.1.351/B.1.1.7 mutations. The study found Spike-specific TCR breadth and depth rose after two AZD1222 doses.

V lost 3 bases to trimming and J lost 7 bases, with 12 bases between them. The V gene's germline CDR1 is MNHEY and CDR2 SMNVEV (reference sequence). The CDR3 runs 14 residues. This TCR derives from an adult in good health. This chain uses TRBV27 with TRBJ1-4; D is uncertain. Sequencing was performed on peripheral blood, taken on day 0 of AZD1222 vaccination. CDR3 bases: TGTGCCAGCAGTTTTCATAATCTGGGTGAAAAACTGTTTTTT. Its translation is CASSFHNLGEKLFF.